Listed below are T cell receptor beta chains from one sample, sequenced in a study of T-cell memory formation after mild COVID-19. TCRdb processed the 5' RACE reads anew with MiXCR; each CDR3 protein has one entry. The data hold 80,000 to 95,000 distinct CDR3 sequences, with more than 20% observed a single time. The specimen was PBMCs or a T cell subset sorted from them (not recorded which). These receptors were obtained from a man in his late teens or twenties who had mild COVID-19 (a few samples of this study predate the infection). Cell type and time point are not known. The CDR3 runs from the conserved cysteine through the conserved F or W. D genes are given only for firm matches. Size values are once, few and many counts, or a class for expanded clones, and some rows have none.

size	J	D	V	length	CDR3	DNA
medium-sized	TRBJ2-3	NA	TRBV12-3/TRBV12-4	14	CASELYAGSDTQYF	TGTGCCAGCGAGTTATACGCGGGGTCAGATACGCAGTATTTT
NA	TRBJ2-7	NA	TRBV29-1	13	CSVVDGFNGEQYF	TGCAGCGTTGTTGATGGGTTTAACGGCGAGCAGTACTTC
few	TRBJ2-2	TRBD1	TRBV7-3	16	CASSLTPDRGPGELFF	TGTGCCAGCAGCTTAACCCCGGACAGGGGCCCCGGGGAGCTGTTTTTT
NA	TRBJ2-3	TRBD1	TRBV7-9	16	CASSPGRTGGEGTQYF	TGTGCCAGCAGCCCTGGACGGACAGGGGGCGAGGGTACGCAGTATTTT
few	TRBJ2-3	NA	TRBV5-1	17	CASSLAVLGARGDTQYF	TGCGCCAGCAGCTTGGCCGTGTTGGGGGCCCGGGGAGATACGCAGTATTTT
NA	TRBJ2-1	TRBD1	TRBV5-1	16	CASSVIPGQGDNEQFF	TGCGCCAGCAGCGTTATACCGGGACAGGGGGACAATGAGCAGTTCTTC
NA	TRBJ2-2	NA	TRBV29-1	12	CSVVGVTGELFF	TGCAGCGTTGTCGGGGTCACCGGGGAGCTGTTTTTT
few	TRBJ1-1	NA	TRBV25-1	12	CASSAPGRLVFF	TGTGCCAGCAGTGCGCCAGGGCGGTTAGTTTTCTTT
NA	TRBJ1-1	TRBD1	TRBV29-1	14	CSVRQGGEGTEAFF	TGCAGCGTTCGACAGGGGGGAGAGGGCACTGAAGCTTTCTTT
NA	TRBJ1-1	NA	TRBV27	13	CASSVGMNTEAFF	TGTGCCAGCAGCGTAGGAATGAACACTGAAGCTTTCTTT
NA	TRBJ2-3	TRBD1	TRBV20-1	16	CSARRGTGASADTQYF	TGCAGTGCTAGGAGGGGGACAGGCGCTTCGGCAGATACGCAGTATTTT
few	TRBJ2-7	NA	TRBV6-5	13	CASSPRATYEQYF	TGTGCCAGCAGCCCAAGGGCCACCTACGAGCAGTACTTC
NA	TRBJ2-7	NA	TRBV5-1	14	CASSFGQGHYEQYF	TGCGCCAGCAGCTTTGGGCAGGGTCACTACGAGCAGTACTTC
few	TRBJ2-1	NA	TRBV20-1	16	CSAPAEGRSSYNEQFF	TGCAGTGCCCCCGCCGAGGGACGAAGCTCCTACAATGAGCAGTTCTTC
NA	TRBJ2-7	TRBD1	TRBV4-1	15	CASSPRDREAYEQYF	TGCGCCAGCAGCCCCCGGGACAGGGAGGCGTACGAGCAGTACTTC
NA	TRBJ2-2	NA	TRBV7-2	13	CAKQGLNTGELFF	TGTGCCAAACAGGGTTTGAACACCGGGGAGCTGTTTTTT
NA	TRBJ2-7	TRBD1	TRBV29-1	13	CSVAGTGGYEQYF	TGCAGCGTTGCTGGGACAGGGGGCTACGAGCAGTACTTC
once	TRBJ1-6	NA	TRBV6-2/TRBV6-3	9	CASGPEIHF	TGTGCCAGCGGGCCAGAGATCCACTTT
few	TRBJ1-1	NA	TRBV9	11	CASSKDTEAFF	TGTGCCAGCAGCAAAGACACTGAAGCTTTCTTT
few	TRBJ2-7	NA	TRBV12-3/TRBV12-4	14	CASSPRLSRGEQYF	TGTGCCAGCAGTCCACGTTTGTCCCGGGGCGAGCAGTACTTC
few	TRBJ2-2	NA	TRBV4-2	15	CASSQEYSSPGELFF	TGTGCCAGCAGCCAAGAGTATTCTAGCCCCGGGGAGCTGTTTTTT
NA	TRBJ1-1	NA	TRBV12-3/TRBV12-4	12	CASRLDGTEAFF	TGTGCCAGTAGACTTGACGGGACAGAAGCTTTCTTT
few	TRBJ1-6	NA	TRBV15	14	CATSRVPTNSPLHF	TGTGCCACCAGCAGAGTTCCCACGAATTCACCCCTCCACTTT
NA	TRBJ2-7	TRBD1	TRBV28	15	CASSFRGPLSYEQYF	TGTGCCAGCAGTTTCAGGGGGCCGCTTTCCTACGAGCAGTACTTC
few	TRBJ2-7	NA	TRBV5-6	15	CASSFLTLDIREQYF	TGTGCCAGCAGCTTCCTTACCTTGGACATCAGGGAGCAGTACTTC
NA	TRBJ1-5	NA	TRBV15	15	CATSRDLEGNQPQHF	TGTGCCACCAGCAGAGATCTGGAAGGCAATCAGCCCCAGCATTTT
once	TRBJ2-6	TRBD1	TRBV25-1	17	CASRRDRAGPGANVLTF	TGTGCCAGCAGGAGGGACAGGGCAGGTCCTGGGGCCAACGTCCTGACTTTC
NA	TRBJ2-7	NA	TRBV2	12	CASGWGAYEQYF	TGTGCCAGCGGATGGGGGGCCTACGAGCAGTACTTC
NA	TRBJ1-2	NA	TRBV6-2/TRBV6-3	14	CASSYSSEIGGYTF	TGTGCCAGCAGTTATTCCTCGGAGATCGGCGGCTACACCTTC
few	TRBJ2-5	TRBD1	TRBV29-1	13	CSGRQGLEETQYF	TGCAGCGGACGACAGGGTTTGGAGGAGACCCAGTACTTC
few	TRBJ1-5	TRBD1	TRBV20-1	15	CSARASEDRGQPQHF	TGCAGTGCTAGAGCCTCCGAGGACAGGGGTCAGCCCCAGCATTTT
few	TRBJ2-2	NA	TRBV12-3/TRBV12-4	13	CASSEAGAGELFF	TGTGCCAGCAGTGAAGCAGGGGCCGGGGAGCTGTTTTTT
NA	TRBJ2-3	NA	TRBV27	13	CASSFRGTDTQYF	TGTGCCAGCAGTTTCCGGGGGACAGATACGCAGTATTTT
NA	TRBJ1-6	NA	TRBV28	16	CASSLTQDLGSSPLHF	TGTGCCAGCAGTCTAACCCAGGATTTGGGGTCTTCACCCCTCCACTTT
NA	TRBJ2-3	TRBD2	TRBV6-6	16	CASSPLGRGKTDTQYF	TGTGCCAGCAGTCCCCTTGGGCGGGGGAAAACAGATACGCAGTATTTT
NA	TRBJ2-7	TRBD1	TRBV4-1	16	CASSQASRTGGGEQYF	TGCGCCAGCAGCCAAGCCAGCCGGACAGGGGGTGGCGAGCAGTACTTC
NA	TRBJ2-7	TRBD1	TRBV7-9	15	CASSSTGVSFYEQYF	TGTGCCAGCAGCTCGACAGGGGTGTCTTTCTACGAGCAGTACTTC
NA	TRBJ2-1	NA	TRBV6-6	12	CASRYTMNEQFF	TGTGCCAGCAGGTATACTATGAATGAGCAGTTCTTC
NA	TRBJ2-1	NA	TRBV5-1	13	CASSLEPADEQFF	TGCGCCAGCAGCTTGGAACCCGCCGATGAGCAGTTCTTC
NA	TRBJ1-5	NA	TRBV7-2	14	CASSSRLGNQPQHF	TGTGCCAGCAGCTCCCGGTTGGGGAATCAGCCCCAGCATTTT
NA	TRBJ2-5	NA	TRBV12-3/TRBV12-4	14	CASSLPGARETQYF	TGTGCCAGCAGTTTACCAGGGGCCAGGGAGACCCAGTACTTC